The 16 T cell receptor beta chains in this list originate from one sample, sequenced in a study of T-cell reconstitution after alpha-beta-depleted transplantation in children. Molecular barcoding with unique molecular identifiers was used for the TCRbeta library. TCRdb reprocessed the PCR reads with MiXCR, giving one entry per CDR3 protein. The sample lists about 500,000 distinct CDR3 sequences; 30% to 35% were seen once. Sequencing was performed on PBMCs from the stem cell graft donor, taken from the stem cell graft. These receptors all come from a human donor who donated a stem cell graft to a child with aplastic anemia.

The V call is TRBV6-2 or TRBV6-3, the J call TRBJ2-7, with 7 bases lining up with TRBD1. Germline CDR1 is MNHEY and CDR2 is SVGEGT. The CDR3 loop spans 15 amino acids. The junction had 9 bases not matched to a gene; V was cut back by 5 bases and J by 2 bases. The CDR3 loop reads CASSDSWTGPYEQYF. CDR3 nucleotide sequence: TGTGCCAGCAGTGACAGTTGGACAGGCCCCTACGAGCAGTACTTC.

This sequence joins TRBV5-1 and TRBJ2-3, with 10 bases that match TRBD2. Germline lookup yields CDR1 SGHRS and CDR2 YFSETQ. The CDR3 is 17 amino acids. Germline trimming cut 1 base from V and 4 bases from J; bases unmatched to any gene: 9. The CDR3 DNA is TGCGCCAGCAGCTTGAGGGCTAGCGGGAGTGCGGCAGATACGCAGTATTTT. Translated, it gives CASSLRASGSAADTQYF.

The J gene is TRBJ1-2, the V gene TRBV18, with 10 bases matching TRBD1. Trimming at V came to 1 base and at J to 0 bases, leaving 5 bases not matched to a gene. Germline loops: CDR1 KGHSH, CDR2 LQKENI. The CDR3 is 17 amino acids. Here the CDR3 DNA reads TGTGCCAGCTCACCACGACAGGGGGCGACTTCTAACTATGGCTACACCTTC. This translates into CASSPRQGATSNYGYTF.

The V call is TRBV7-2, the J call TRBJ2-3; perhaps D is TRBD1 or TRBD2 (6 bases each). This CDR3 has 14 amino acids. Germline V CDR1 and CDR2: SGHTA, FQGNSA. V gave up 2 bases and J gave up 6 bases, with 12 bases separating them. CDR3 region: CASSLRGRIDTQYF. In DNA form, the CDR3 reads TGTGCCAGCAGCTTAAGGGGGAGGATCGATACGCAGTATTTT.

DNA of the CDR3: TGTGCCAGCAGCGAATCAATTTACAATGAGCAGTTCTTC. Translation gives CASSESIYNEQFF. The chain uses TRBV12-3 or TRBV12-4 and TRBJ2-1; D remains ambiguous. The CDR3 extends over 13 amino acids. V was pared by 6 bases and J by 4 bases, with 10 bases between.

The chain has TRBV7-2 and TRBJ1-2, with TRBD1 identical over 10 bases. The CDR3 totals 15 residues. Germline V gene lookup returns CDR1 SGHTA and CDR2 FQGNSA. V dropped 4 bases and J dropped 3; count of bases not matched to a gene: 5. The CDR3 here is CASSSSTGGDYGYTF. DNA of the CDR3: TGTGCCAGCAGCTCGTCGACAGGGGGCGACTATGGCTACACCTTC.

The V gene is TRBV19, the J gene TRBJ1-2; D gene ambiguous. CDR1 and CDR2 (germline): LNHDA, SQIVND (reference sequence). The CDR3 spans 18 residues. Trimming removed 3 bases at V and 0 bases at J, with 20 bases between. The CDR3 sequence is CASSMEIAGALPNYGYTF. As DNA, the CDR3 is TGTGCCAGTAGTATGGAAATTGCAGGAGCCCTTCCTAACTATGGCTACACCTTC.

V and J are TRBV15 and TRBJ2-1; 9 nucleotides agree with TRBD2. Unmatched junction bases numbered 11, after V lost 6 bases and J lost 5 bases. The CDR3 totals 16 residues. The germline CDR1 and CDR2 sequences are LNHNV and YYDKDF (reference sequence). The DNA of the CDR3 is TGTGCCACCAGAGATGTCGGGACTAGCTTTCACAATGAGCAGTTCTTC. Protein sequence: CATRDVGTSFHNEQFF.

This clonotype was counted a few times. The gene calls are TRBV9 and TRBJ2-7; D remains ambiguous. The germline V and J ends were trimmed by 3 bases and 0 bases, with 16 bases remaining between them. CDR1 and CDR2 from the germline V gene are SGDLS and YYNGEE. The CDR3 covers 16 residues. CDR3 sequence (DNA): TGTGCCAGCAGCGCCCCGGACGGAAAAAACTCCTACGAGCAGTACTTC. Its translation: CASSAPDGKNSYEQYF. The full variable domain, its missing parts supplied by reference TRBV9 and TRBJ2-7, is DSGVTQTPKHLITATGQRVTLRCSPRSGDLSVYWYQQSLDQGLQFLIQYYNGEERAKGNILERFSAQQFPDLHSELNLSSLELGDSALYFCASSAPDGKNSYEQYFGPGTRLTVT.

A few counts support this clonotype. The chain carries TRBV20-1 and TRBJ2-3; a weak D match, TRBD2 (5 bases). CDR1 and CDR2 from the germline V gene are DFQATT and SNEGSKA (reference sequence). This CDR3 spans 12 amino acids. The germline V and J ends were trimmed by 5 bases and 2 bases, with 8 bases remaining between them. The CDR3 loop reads CSALRDTDTQYF. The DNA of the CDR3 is TGCAGTGCTCTGAGGGACACAGATACGCAGTATTTT.

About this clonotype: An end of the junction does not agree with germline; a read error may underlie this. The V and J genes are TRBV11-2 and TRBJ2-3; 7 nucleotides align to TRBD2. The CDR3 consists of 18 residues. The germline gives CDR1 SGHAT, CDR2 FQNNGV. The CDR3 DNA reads TGTGCCAGCAGCCTAGAGGCCATAGTGGGAGGGTCCACAGATACGCAGTATTTT. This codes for CASSLEAIVGGSTDTQYF. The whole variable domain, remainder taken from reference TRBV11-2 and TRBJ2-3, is EAGVAQSPRYKIIEKRQSVAFWCNPISGHATLYWYQQILGQGPKLLIQFQNNGVVDDSQLPKDRFSAERLKGVDSTLKIQPAKLEDSAVYLCASSLEAIVGGSTDTQYFGPGTRLTVL.

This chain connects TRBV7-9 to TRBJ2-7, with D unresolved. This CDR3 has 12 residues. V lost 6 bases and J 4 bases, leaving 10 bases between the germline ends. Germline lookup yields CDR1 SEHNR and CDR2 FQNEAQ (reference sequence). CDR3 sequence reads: CASSLMEYEQYV. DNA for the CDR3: TGTGCCAGCAGTTTAATGGAGTACGAGCAGTACGTC.

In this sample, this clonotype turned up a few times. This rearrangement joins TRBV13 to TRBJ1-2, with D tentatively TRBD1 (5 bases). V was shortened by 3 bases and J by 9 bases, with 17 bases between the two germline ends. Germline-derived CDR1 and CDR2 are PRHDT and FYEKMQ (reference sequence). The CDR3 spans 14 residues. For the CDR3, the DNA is TGTGCCAGCAGCTTGACGGCAGGGATTAAACGCTACACCTTC. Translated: CASSLTAGIKRYTF.

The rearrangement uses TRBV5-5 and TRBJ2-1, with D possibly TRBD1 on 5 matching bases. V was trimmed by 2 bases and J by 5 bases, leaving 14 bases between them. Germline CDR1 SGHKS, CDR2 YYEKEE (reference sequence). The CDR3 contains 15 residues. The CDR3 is CASSLSPTRDNEQFF. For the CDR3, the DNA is TGTGCCAGCAGCTTATCCCCCACCAGGGACAATGAGCAGTTCTTC. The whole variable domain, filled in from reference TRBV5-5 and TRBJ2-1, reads DAGVTQSPTHLIKTRGQQVTLRCSPISGHKSVSWYQQVLGQGPQFIFQYYEKEERGRGNFPDRFSARQFPNYSSELNVNALLLGDSALYLCASSLSPTRDNEQFFGPGTRLTVL.

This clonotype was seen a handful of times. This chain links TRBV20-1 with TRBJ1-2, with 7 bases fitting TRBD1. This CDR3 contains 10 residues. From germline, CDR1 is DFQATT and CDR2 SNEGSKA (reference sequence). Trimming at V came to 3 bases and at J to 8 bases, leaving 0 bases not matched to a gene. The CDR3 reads CSARDRGYTF. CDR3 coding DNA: TGCAGTGCTAGGGACAGGGGCTACACCTTC.

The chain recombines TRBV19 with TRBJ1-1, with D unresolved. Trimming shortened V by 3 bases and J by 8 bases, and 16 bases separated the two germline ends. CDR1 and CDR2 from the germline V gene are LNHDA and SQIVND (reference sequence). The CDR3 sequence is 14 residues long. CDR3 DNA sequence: TGTGCCAGTAGTATCTCGAGGGTGGCAGCAGAAGCTTTCTTT. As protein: CASSISRVAAEAFF.